The T cell receptor beta chain under discussion was sequenced for a study of regulatory T cells in long-lasting Graves disease. iRepertoire HTBI primers and Arm-PCR of CDR3 regions built TCR beta libraries. In TCRdb, the multiplex PCR reads were re-called with MiXCR into one record per CDR3 protein. The data contain around 250,000 distinct CDR3 sequences, about a sixth of them singletons. Time point meaning: newly diagnosed GD, antithyroid drugs for less than 3 months. From RNA extracted from PBMCs, the TCR library was made. Staff drew roughly 10 milliliters of peripheral blood into EDTA tubes. The sample holds a few counts of this clonotype. The clonotype originates from a female donor with Graves disease. The source material was peripheral blood mononuclear cells (PBMCs), sampled at new diagnosis, from a patient treated with antithyroid drugs.

This CDR3 reads CASSLGTGLNYGYTF. The CDR3 nucleotides are TGTGCCAGCAGCCTCGGGACAGGACTTAACTATGGCTACACCTTC. The V call is TRBV5-4, the J call TRBJ1-2; 8 bases are a match to TRBD1. V lost 4 bases to trimming and J lost 1 base; unmatched junction nucleotides: 6. The length of the CDR3 is 15 residues. Per the germline V gene, CDR1 is SGHNT and CDR2 is YYREEE (reference sequence).